This T cell receptor beta chain came from a study of blood T cell repertoires in COVID-19 (dated by TCRdb to 2018 to 2020). Some background on the complete study: Samples covering the acute and convalescent phases of COVID-19 were provided by collaborators in the United States, Italy and Spain. The prospective study material was composed of cDNA or gDNA derived from T cells, B-cell-depleted T cells, or PBMCs. The dataset comprised deeply sampled blood TCRbeta repertoires from subjects exposed to, actively infected with, or recovered from COVID-19. The repertoires were made available in a free public database intended to serve as a resource for research on the immune response to SARS-CoV-2. Samples came from the ongoing ImmuneRACE study (first 160 participants) plus 1,254 subjects from 6 global collaborators. The sample metadata nearly always contained a de-identified subject ID, COVID-19 status, age in years and sex. Where available, HLA class I and class II types were obtained from metadata supplied by the sample provider rather than from assay-based typing. The paper's findings and limits, for the study overall: The quantity of clinical and demographic metadata differed by source and by participant and was supplied without curation.

On this clone itself: The clone's antigen remains unknown. Base-call qualities are not available, and no considerably larger clone is one nucleotide away.

Participants in the prospective study were enrolled through a virtual design, were aged roughly 18 to 100 years, and lived in about two dozen United States geographic areas. To assign participants to cohorts, the prospective study relied on clinical history that participants themselves reported in a screening survey and a study questionnaire. Mobile phlebotomists in the prospective study collected whole blood, serum and a nasopharyngeal or oropharyngeal swab from every participant. Participants in the prospective study had the option to provide additional blood draws and questionnaires over a roughly 2-month period. Blood samples from the prospective study were shipped frozen or at room temperature prior to DNA extraction. TCRbeta CDR3 regions were amplified from genomic DNA using the immunoSEQ Assay, a bias-controlled multiplex PCR. For the original study's pipeline: The number of nucleated cells in each sample was estimated by amplification of reference gene primers within the assay. To quantify the absolute abundance of each unique TCRbeta CDR3 rearrangement, sequence reads were collapsed and filtered. Productive Simpson clonality was computed per sample as the square root of Simpson's diversity index over productive rearrangements. The clones in this table, taken by TCRdb from immuneACCESS, are in-frame only. Not every clone is retained; where verified, under half of the shortfall comes from an unresolved V gene, and the cause of the rest is unknown. Clone size and the V and J calls come from that table; the DNA yielded D and trimming. This sample has some 150,000 clones in its table, and around 87% of those were observed once. Of the sample, 1.2% is held by the ten largest clones.

Looking up the germline V gene yields CDR1 SGHTA and CDR2 FQGNSA. The CDR3 goes from the cysteine to the phenylalanine over 15 residues. The CDR3 DNA has 45 bases and is translated from base 1. Deletion took 7 bases off V and 0 bases off J, with a span of 13 bases between the germline ends. The sequence is built from TRBV7-2 and TRBJ1-5; perhaps TRBD1 is the D gene, with 6 bases matching. The specimen was PBMCs or T cells enriched from blood (not recorded which). This receptor was obtained from a woman aged 25 to 39 with acute COVID-19. The DNA sequence follows: TGTGCCAGCACCGCACAGGGAAATAGCAATCAGCCCCAGCATTTT. This sequence encodes CASTAQGNSNQPQHF.